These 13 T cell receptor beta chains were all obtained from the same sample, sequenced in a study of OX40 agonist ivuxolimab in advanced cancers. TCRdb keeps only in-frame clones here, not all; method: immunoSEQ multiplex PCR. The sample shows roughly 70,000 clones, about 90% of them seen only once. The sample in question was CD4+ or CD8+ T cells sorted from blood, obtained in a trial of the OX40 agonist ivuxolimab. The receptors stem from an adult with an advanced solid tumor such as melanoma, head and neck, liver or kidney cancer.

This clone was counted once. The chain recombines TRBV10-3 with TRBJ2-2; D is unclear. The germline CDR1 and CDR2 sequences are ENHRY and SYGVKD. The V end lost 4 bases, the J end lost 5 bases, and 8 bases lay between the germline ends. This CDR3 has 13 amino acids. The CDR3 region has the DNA TGTGCCATCAGTGGTTCAGTTACCGGGGAGCTGTTTTTT. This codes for CAISGSVTGELFF.

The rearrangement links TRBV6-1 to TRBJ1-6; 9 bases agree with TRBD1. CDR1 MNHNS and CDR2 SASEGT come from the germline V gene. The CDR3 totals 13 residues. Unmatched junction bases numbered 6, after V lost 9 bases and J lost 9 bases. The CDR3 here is CASRGQGGSPLHF. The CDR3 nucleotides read TGTGCCAGTCGGGGACAGGGAGGTTCACCCCTCCACTTT.

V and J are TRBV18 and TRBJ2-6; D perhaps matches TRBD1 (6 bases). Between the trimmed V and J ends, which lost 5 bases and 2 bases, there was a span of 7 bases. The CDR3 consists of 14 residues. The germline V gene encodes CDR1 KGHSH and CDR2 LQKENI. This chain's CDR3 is CASSTGPGANVLTF. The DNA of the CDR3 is TGTGCCAGCTCAACAGGGCCTGGGGCCAACGTCCTGACTTTC. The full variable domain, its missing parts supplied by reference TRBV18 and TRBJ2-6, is NAGVMQNPRHLVRRRGQEARLRCSPMKGHSHVYWYRQLPEEGLKFMVYLQKENIIDESGMPKERFSAEFPKEGPSILRIQQVVRGDSAAYFCASSTGPGANVLTFGAGSRLTVL.

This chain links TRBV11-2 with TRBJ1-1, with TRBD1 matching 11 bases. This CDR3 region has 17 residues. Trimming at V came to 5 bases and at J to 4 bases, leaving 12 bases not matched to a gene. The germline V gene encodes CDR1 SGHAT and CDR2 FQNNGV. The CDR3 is CASSLGSGDRGGTEAFF. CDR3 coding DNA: TGTGCCAGCAGCCTGGGATCGGGGGACAGGGGGGGCACTGAAGCTTTCTTT.

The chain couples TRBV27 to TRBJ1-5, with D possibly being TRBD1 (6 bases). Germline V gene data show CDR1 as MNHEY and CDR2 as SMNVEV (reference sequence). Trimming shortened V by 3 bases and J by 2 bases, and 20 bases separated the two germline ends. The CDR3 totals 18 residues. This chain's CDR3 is CASSFGGLGGRGNQPQHF. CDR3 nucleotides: TGTGCCAGCAGTTTCGGGGGGCTGGGGGGCAGAGGCAATCAGCCCCAGCATTTT.

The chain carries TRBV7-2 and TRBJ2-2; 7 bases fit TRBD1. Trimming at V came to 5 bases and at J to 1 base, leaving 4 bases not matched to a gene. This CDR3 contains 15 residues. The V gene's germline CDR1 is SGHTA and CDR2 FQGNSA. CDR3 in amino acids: CASSLDRVNTGELFF. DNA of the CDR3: TGTGCCAGCAGCCTAGACAGGGTGAACACCGGGGAGCTGTTTTTT. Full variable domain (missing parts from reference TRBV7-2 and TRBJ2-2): GAGVSQSPSNKVTEKGKDVELRCDPISGHTALYWYRQSLGQGLEFLIYFQGNSAPDKSGLPSDRFSAERTGGSVSTLTIQRTQQEDSAVYLCASSLDRVNTGELFFGEGSRLTVL.

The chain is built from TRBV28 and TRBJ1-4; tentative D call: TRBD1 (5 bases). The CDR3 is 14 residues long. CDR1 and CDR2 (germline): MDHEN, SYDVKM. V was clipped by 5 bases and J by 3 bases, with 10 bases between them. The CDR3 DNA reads TGTGCCAGCAGTGGGACCGCCGCTAATGAAAAACTGTTTTTT. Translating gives CASSGTAANEKLFF.

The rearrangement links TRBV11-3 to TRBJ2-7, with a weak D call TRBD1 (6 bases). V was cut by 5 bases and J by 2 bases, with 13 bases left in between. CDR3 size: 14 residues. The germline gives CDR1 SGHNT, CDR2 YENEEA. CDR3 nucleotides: TGTGCCAGCAGCGAATACAGGGCACCCTACGAGCAGTACTTC. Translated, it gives CASSEYRAPYEQYF.

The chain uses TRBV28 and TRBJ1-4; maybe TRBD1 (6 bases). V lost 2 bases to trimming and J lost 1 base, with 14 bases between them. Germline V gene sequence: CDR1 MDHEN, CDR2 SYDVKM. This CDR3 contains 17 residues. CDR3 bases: TGTGCCAGCAGTTTACTGGGACAAACCAAAACTAATGAAAAACTGTTTTTT. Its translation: CASSLLGQTKTNEKLFF. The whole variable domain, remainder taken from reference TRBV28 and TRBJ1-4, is DVKVTQSSRYLVKRTGEKVFLECVQDMDHENMFWYRQDPGLGLRLIYFSYDVKMKEKGDIPEGYSVSREKKERFSLILESASTNQTSMYLCASSLLGQTKTNEKLFFGSGTQLSVL.

The CDR3 reads CASSLSSSGRAEETQYF. The CDR3 DNA reads as TGTGCCAGCAGTTTATCTTCTAGCGGGAGGGCAGAGGAGACCCAGTACTTC. The chain uses TRBV27 and TRBJ2-5; 12 bases are a match to TRBD2. With 0 bases clipped from V and 5 bases from J, the junction kept 7 bases outside the gene matches. The CDR3 has 17 residues. The germline V gene encodes CDR1 MNHEY and CDR2 SMNVEV (reference sequence).

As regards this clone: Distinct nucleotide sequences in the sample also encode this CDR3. The CDR3 region is CASSLQETQYF. The CDR3 DNA sequence: TGTGCCAGCAGTCTCCAAGAGACCCAGTACTTC. The chain is built from TRBV28 and TRBJ2-5; D gene ambiguous. Germline-derived CDR1 and CDR2 are MDHEN and SYDVKM. This CDR3 region has 11 residues. V lost 5 bases and J 1 base, leaving 2 bases between the germline ends.

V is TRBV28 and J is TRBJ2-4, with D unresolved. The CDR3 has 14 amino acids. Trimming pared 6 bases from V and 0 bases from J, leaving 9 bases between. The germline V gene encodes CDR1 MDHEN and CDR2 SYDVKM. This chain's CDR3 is CASRGSLAKNIQYF. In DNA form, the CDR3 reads TGTGCCAGCAGAGGCAGTCTAGCCAAAAACATTCAGTACTTC.

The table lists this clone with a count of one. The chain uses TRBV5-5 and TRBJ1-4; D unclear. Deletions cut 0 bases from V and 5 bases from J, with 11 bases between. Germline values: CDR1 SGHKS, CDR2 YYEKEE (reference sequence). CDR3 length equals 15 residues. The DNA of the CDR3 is TGTGCCAGCAGCTTGGCGCCGACGGTAAATGAAAAACTGTTTTTT. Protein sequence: CASSLAPTVNEKLFF. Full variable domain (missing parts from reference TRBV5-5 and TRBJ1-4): DAGVTQSPTHLIKTRGQQVTLRCSPISGHKSVSWYQQVLGQGPQFIFQYYEKEERGRGNFPDRFSARQFPNYSSELNVNALLLGDSALYLCASSLAPTVNEKLFFGSGTQLSVL.